The clone carrying this T cell receptor (beta chain) was seen a few times. Here immunoSEQ multiplex PCR was the method, and the copy in TCRdb shows in-frame clones only, minus some. The sample lists tens of thousands of clones, 87% occurring once. The V end lost 1 base, the J end lost 2 bases, and 17 bases lay between the germline ends. The CDR3 runs 17 residues. CDR1 LNHNV and CDR2 YYDKDF come from the germline V gene (reference sequence). This entry belongs to a study of OX40 agonist ivuxolimab in advanced cancers. The sequences come from CD4+ or CD8+ T cells sorted from blood, collected in a trial of the OX40 agonist ivuxolimab. This receptor was obtained from an adult with an advanced solid tumor such as melanoma, head and neck, liver or kidney cancer. The V and J genes are TRBV15 and TRBJ1-1; unclear D gene. In DNA form, the CDR3 reads TGTGCCACCAGCAGAGGTGGTTCGGGGAGGGATAACACTGAAGCTTTCTTT. Protein sequence: CATSRGGSGRDNTEAFF.